The source of this TCR beta chain is a study of Tregs in tolerant kidney transplant recipients. Study-wide results and caveats: Antigen-driven expansion was suggested because donor-specific Tregs expanded more than all Tregs in tolerant patients.

Germline assignment: CDR1 MNHEY and CDR2 SMNVEV (reference sequence). The CDR3 covers 14 residues. Trimming removed 3 bases at V and 2 bases at J, with 11 bases between. Details on this clone: Its antigen is unidentified.

TCRdb keeps only in-frame clones here, not all; method: immunoSEQ multiplex PCR. The table shows about 66,000 clones, with just under 95% occurring only once. The clonotype originates from a human donor who received a combined kidney and bone marrow transplant. This specimen was CD8+ T cells from blood, taken before the transplant. The J gene is TRBJ2-7, the V gene TRBV27, with D possibly matching TRBD1 (5 bases). The CDR3 reads CASSFGGATYEQYF. The DNA of the CDR3 is TGTGCCAGCAGTTTCGGTGGGGCGACCTACGAGCAGTACTTC.